This TCR beta chain was profiled in a study of identifying expanded T cells in peripheral blood. General study findings and limits: Over around two and four weeks, about 15 and 18 clones changed, versus roughly 1.2 between replicates. Variance in clone template counts between approximately two-week samples significantly increased with total template count across all healthy donors.

This clone was detected a few times. Antigen unknown. The CDR3 runs 15 residues. The germline gives CDR1 LNHDA, CDR2 SQIVND (reference sequence). The ends were cut back, 5 bases at V and 6 bases at J, with 19 bases in the middle. Method: immunoSEQ multiplex PCR; TCRdb's copy keeps in-frame clones and lacks some. Among about 100,000 clones, roughly 88% were seen once, and the ten largest hold approximately 6%. Healthy donors had no documented immune events, such as infections, while sampled. The sequenced material came from blood. This chain links TRBV19 with TRBJ1-2; D is perhaps TRBD1 (5 bases). This clonotype was sampled from a person aged 18 to 75 in good health. The CDR3 here is CASSEGSLGGNGYTF. CDR3 DNA sequence: TGTGCCAGTAGTGAGGGGAGCCTCGGAGGGAATGGCTACACCTTC.